A selection of T cell receptor beta chains follows, all from one sample in a study of blood T cell repertoires in COVID-19. Using immunoSEQ multiplex PCR, the repertoire was profiled, and TCRdb retains in-frame clones only, with some absent. This sample has approximately 160,000 clones, with around 90% found just once. The sequenced sample was peripheral blood. These receptors were collected from a man in his fifties or sixties with COVID-19, enrolled during active disease. Both conserved end residues are part of each CDR3. The size of a clone is reported for some rows only, either as once, few or many, or as a class for expanded clones.

TRBJ1-4 | 19 | NA | TRBV18 | CASSHRDTRPPATNEKLFF
TRBJ2-2 | 14 | NA | TRBV6-6 | CASIGAGGSGELFF
TRBJ2-7 | 13 | once | TRBV2 | CASRGVLVYEQYF
TRBJ2-5 | 14 | NA | TRBV28 | CASSLGGQLETQYF
TRBJ1-2 | 15 | few | TRBV7-9 | CASSLEAGGSYGYTF
TRBJ1-4 | 13 | NA | TRBV19 | CASKKTRNEKLFF
TRBJ1-2 | 14 | NA | TRBV28 | CASRSFSGSYGYTF
TRBJ1-5 | 15 | NA | TRBV30 | CAWSPRGQGMGPQHF
TRBJ2-3 | 14 | NA | TRBV19 | CASSRTRGTDTQYF
TRBJ1-3 | 17 | NA | TRBV6-2/TRBV6-3 | CASSTRDRGKTGNTIYF
TRBJ1-2 | 15 | NA | TRBV9 | CASSPTGTGRYGYTF
TRBJ2-7 | 14 | few | TRBV6-5 | CASSRTGQVYEQYF
TRBJ1-1 | 14 | NA | TRBV2 | CASIGQAGRTEAFF
TRBJ2-3 | 15 | NA | TRBV18 | CASSPRGRSTDTQYF
TRBJ2-2 | 15 | NA | TRBV27 | CASSLRYLNTGELFF
TRBJ2-2 | 13 | NA | TRBV3-1/TRBV3-2 | CASSPGGPGELFF
TRBJ2-1 | 18 | NA | TRBV9 | CASSVVASALSSYNEQFF
TRBJ1-4 | 16 | NA | TRBV5-4 | CASSLRQGRTNEKLFF
TRBJ2-1 | 16 | NA | TRBV4-3 | CASSRTVAGGNNEQFF
TRBJ1-1 | 13 | NA | TRBV29-1 | CSVYRGLATEAFF
TRBJ2-5 | 14 | NA | TRBV2 | CASNWGRGQETQYF
TRBJ2-2 | 13 | NA | TRBV10-3 | CAINNGSTGELFF
TRBJ1-2 | 15 | NA | TRBV27 | CASRIAGTPMGGYTF
TRBJ1-2 | 12 | NA | TRBV12-3/TRBV12-4 | CASFLVRGGYTF
TRBJ2-2 | 16 | NA | TRBV3-1/TRBV3-2 | CASSPRLAGGTGELFF
TRBJ2-6 | 20 | NA | TRBV4-3 | CASSQYPGTGTSSGANVLTF
TRBJ1-6 | 17 | NA | TRBV3-1/TRBV3-2 | CASSLNAPGHANSPLHF
TRBJ2-2 | 16 | NA | TRBV29-1 | CSVVFGGHMNTGELFF
TRBJ2-5 | 14 | NA | TRBV7-2 | CASSPRRSQETQYF
TRBJ2-7 | 15 | NA | TRBV27 | CATSMGLADLYEQYF
TRBJ1-2 | 13 | NA | TRBV28 | CASSSGQRMGYTF
TRBJ1-1 | 14 | NA | TRBV5-1 | CASRHTSSNTEAFF
TRBJ1-1 | 16 | once | TRBV10-3 | CAISEFGGSGNTEAFF
TRBJ2-1 | 15 | few | TRBV6-6 | CASSPASGRANEQFF
TRBJ1-3 | 17 | NA | TRBV3-1/TRBV3-2 | CASSQPGHLSSGNTIYF
TRBJ2-1 | 12 | NA | TRBV6-5 | CASSYQYNEQFF
TRBJ2-3 | 16 | NA | TRBV11-1 | CASSQGLAGSINTQYF
TRBJ2-5 | 18 | NA | TRBV19 | CASSTMIGLAGGQETQYF
TRBJ2-2 | 15 | NA | TRBV2 | CASSERGQGSGELFF
TRBJ1-1 | 13 | NA | TRBV12-3/TRBV12-4 | CASAQGANTEAFF
TRBJ1-6 | 14 | NA | TRBV3-1/TRBV3-2 | CASSSDLASSPLHF
TRBJ2-7 | 11 | NA | TRBV12-5 | CASGSFYEQYF
TRBJ2-2 | 14 | NA | TRBV4-3 | CASRGLQDTGELFF
TRBJ2-1 | 16 | NA | TRBV7-3 | CASSQMLSGGANEQFF
TRBJ2-1 | 15 | once | TRBV6-5 | CASSHTSGGNNEQFF
TRBJ2-1 | 15 | NA | TRBV28 | CASSLSGTGMYEQFF
TRBJ2-1 | 15 | NA | TRBV7-3 | CASSSRTSSNVEQFF
TRBJ1-1 | 11 | NA | TRBV19 | CATSRDREAFF
TRBJ1-1 | 12 | few | TRBV19 | CASSIGTVSAFF
TRBJ1-3 | 16 | NA | TRBV5-8 | CASSPAVGSSGNTIYF
TRBJ1-5 | 14 | NA | TRBV21-1 | CASSKIRGNQPQHF
TRBJ1-5 | 13 | NA | TRBV28 | CASSYGGNQPQHF
TRBJ2-1 | 14 | NA | TRBV5-1 | CASGLAASDLEQFF
TRBJ2-1 | 14 | NA | TRBV6-5 | CASRTTISYNEQFF
TRBJ1-2 | 16 | NA | TRBV6-1 | CASSEERGGSGYGYTF